A selection of T cell receptor beta chains follows, all from one sample in a study of Graves' ophthalmopathy and Graves' hyperthyroidism. From the multiplex PCR reads, TCRdb called clonotypes with MiXCR, one entry per CDR3 protein. Of over a million distinct CDR3 sequences listed, roughly 35% were seen once; the top ten hold around 10%. The sample consisted of peripheral blood or thyroid tissue (not recorded which). The receptors were gathered from an adult man with Graves' hyperthyroidism. Both conserved end residues are part of each CDR3. Each record gives: CDR3 length, J gene, V gene, D gene, clone size, CDR3 protein, CDR3 DNA. D genes are given only for firm matches. Not every row has a clone size; where given, it reads once, few, many or a size class.

16 TRBJ2-5 TRBV7-2 TRBD2 . CASSQLAGGGHETQYF TGTGCCAGCAGCCAGCTAGCGGGAGGGGGCCATGAGACCCAGTACTTC
13 TRBJ1-5 TRBV10-3 TRBD1 once CASSLQGEETQHF TGTGCCAGCAGTTTACAGGGGGAAGAGACCCAGCATTTT
16 TRBJ1-1 TRBV19 TRBD1 . CASSIRQTGAGTEAFF TGTGCCAGTAGTATCCGTCAGACAGGGGCGGGCACTGAAGCTTTCTTT
14 TRBJ2-7 TRBV10-3 TRBD1 once CAISSGTGGYEQYF TGTGCCATCAGTTCCGGGACAGGGGGTTACGAGCAGTACTTC
16 TRBJ1-5 TRBV10-2 . . CASSDPLRGRRETQHF TGCGCCAGCAGCGATCCACTCAGGGGCCGGCGAGAGACCCAGCATTTT
13 TRBJ1-2 TRBV12-3/TRBV12-4 . . CASSGWPGDGYTF TGTGCCAGCAGTGGGTGGCCCGGGGATGGCTACACCTTC
14 TRBJ2-7 TRBV4-3 . many CASSQDFGDYEQYF TGCGCCAGCAGCCAAGATTTCGGGGACTACGAGCAGTACTTC
14 TRBJ1-4 TRBV29-1 TRBD1 many CSVGGQGPNEKLFF TGCAGCGTTGGGGGACAGGGACCTAATGAAAAACTGTTTTTT
14 TRBJ1-1 TRBV5-1 . many CASEPTGSPTEAFF TGCGCCAGCGAACCCACAGGGTCTCCCACTGAAGCTTTCTTT
15 TRBJ2-6 TRBV20-1 . once CSARVGGAGANVLTF TGCAGTGCTAGAGTGGGGGGTGCCGGGGCCAACGTCCTGACTTTC
12 TRBJ1-1 TRBV5-1 . few CASMSHHTEAFF TGTGCCAGCATGTCACATCACACTGAAGCTTTCTTT
15 TRBJ2-5 TRBV7-9 . . CASSLPVGDEETQYF TGTGCCAGCAGCCTGCCGGTAGGGGACGAGGAGACCCAGTACTTC
14 TRBJ2-5 TRBV6-2/TRBV6-3 TRBD2 . CASAAGGLMKTQYF TGTGCCAGCGCAGCGGGGGGGCTTATGAAGACCCAGTACTTC
13 TRBJ2-5 TRBV7-9 . many CASSPPLGETQYF TGTGCCAGCAGCCCCCCGTTGGGGGAGACCCAGTACTTC
14 TRBJ2-7 TRBV7-8 TRBD1 few CASSVTGEHHEQYF TGTGCCAGCAGCGTCACAGGGGAACACCACGAGCAGTACTTC
19 TRBJ2-6 TRBV7-6 TRBD1 many CASSYPLSGQISGANVLTF TGTGCCAGCAGCTACCCCTTGTCGGGACAGATCTCTGGGGCCAACGTCCTGACTTTC
18 TRBJ2-5 TRBV7-9 TRBD1 . CASSTEQGSVMSQETQYF TGTGCCAGCAGCACCGAACAGGGGAGTGTGATGAGCCAAGAGACCCAGTACTTC
12 TRBJ1-1 TRBV19 . many CATTKQGFGAFF TGTGCCACCACAAAGCAGGGTTTCGGAGCTTTCTTT
15 TRBJ2-5 TRBV9 . . CASSVDGREWETQYF TGTGCCAGCAGCGTAGACGGCAGGGAATGGGAGACCCAGTACTTC
14 TRBJ2-7 TRBV11-2 . many CASSPGWGKDEQYF TGTGCCAGCAGCCCCGGTTGGGGTAAGGACGAGCAGTACTTC
18 TRBJ1-2 TRBV2 . . CASSLLGQNYTLNYGYTF TGCGCCAGCAGTTTATTAGGGCAGAACTATACCCTTAACTATGGCTACACCTTC
15 TRBJ2-5 TRBV5-1 TRBD1 many CASSLGTGPQETQYF TGTGCCAGCAGCTTAGGGACAGGGCCTCAAGAGACCCAGTACTTC
14 TRBJ1-1 TRBV6-5 . many CASSYSFQNTEAFF TGTGCCAGCAGTTACTCATTTCAGAACACTGAAGCTTTCTTT
16 TRBJ1-2 TRBV9 . many CASSVARLSRNYGYTF TGTGCCAGCAGCGTAGCTCGCCTGTCCCGCAACTATGGCTACACCTTC
15 TRBJ2-5 TRBV2 . many CASSEWVRGEKTQYF TGTGCCAGCAGTGAATGGGTCAGGGGGGAAAAGACCCAGTACTTC
12 TRBJ2-7 TRBV25-1 . . CASWDIRAEQYF TGTGCCAGCTGGGACATTCGGGCCGAGCAGTACTTC
14 TRBJ2-2 TRBV18 TRBD1 . CASSRTGYTGELFF TGTGCCAGCTCAAGGACAGGGTACACCGGGGAGCTGTTTTTT
15 TRBJ1-2 TRBV29-1 TRBD1 few CSVVDTGGTNYGYTF TGCAGCGTTGTTGACACAGGGGGAACTAACTATGGCTACACCTTC
17 TRBJ2-2 TRBV19 . few CASSMGRFGMNTGELFF TGTGCCAGTAGTATGGGGAGGTTCGGGATGAACACCGGGGAGCTGTTTTTT
14 TRBJ1-6 TRBV12-3/TRBV12-4 . . CASSNRDANSPLHF TGTGCCAGCAGTAATCGGGACGCAAATTCACCCCTCCACTTT
14 TRBJ1-6 TRBV20-1 . . CSARDRTTNSPLHF TGCAGTGCTAGAGATAGGACAACCAATTCACCCCTCCACTTT
15 TRBJ2-5 TRBV19 . many CASSIVRWGQETQYF TGTGCCAGTAGTATAGTGCGGTGGGGGCAAGAGACCCAGTACTTC
17 TRBJ2-2 TRBV5-1 TRBD1 few CASSHEERQGYTGELFF TGCGCCAGCAGCCACGAAGAGAGACAGGGGTACACCGGGGAGCTGTTTTTT
13 TRBJ1-1 TRBV12-3/TRBV12-4 TRBD1 many CASTGRTGGEAFF TGTGCCAGCACGGGACGGACAGGGGGTGAAGCTTTCTTT
14 TRBJ2-7 TRBV7-2 TRBD2 . CASTSGGHHYEQYF TGTGCCAGCACCTCGGGAGGGCATCACTACGAGCAGTACTTC
14 TRBJ1-2 TRBV15 . many CATSRGGGSYGYTF TGTGCCACCAGCAGGGGGGGAGGTAGCTATGGCTACACCTTC
13 TRBJ2-6 TRBV24-1 . many CAIGTSGANVLTF TGTGCCATTGGGACCTCTGGGGCCAACGTCCTGACTTTC
13 TRBJ1-2 TRBV10-3 . many CASSPMGNYGYTF TGTGCCAGCAGCCCCATGGGGAACTATGGCTACACCTTC
11 TRBJ1-1 TRBV19 . many CASTFFTEAFF TGTGCCAGTACCTTTTTCACTGAAGCTTTCTTT
16 TRBJ1-5 TRBV20-1 . . CSARDVRIRFNQPQHF TGCAGTGCTAGAGACGTACGGATTCGATTCAATCAGCCCCAGCATTTT
18 TRBJ1-5 TRBV19 . . CASSRGQGWGWGNQPQHF TGTGCCAGTAGTAGGGGGCAGGGATGGGGTTGGGGCAATCAGCCCCAGCATTTT